Listed below are T cell receptor beta chains from one sample, sequenced in a study of T cell changes during pregnancy in multiple sclerosis. The method was immunoSEQ multiplex PCR; TCRdb's version includes in-frame clones alone and lacks a portion of them. The table shows more than 75,000 clones, with about 95% occurring only once. The sample here was peripheral blood, taken in the third trimester of pregnancy. These receptors were collected from a female donor with multiple sclerosis, enrolled in a pregnancy study. The CDR3 runs from the conserved cysteine through the conserved F or W. The D gene is left open where the match is weak. A clone size is listed for some rows: how often the clone was seen (once, few, many), or a class if it is expanded.

DNA: TGTGCCAGTAGTATAGCAGGACAGGGGTCTATGGCTGAAGCTTTCTTT
CDR3: CASSIAGQGSMAEAFF
V: TRBV19
D: TRBD1
size: .
J: TRBJ1-1

DNA: TGTGCCAGCAGCTTCGGACAGGGCGGCAATCAGCCCCAGCATTTT
CDR3: CASSFGQGGNQPQHF
V: TRBV7-9
D: TRBD1
size: .
J: TRBJ1-5

DNA: TGTGCCAGCAGCTTAGTGAGGACTGCTGGAAACACCATATATTTT
CDR3: CASSLVRTAGNTIYF
V: TRBV7-2
D: .
size: .
J: TRBJ1-3

DNA: TGTGCCAGCAGCGTAGCTGGCACAGGGCCACCAACTAATGAAAAACTGTTTTTT
CDR3: CASSVAGTGPPTNEKLFF
V: TRBV9
D: .
size: .
J: TRBJ1-4

DNA: TGTGCCAGCAGCTTAGGACAGCACCAAGAGACCCAGTACTTC
CDR3: CASSLGQHQETQYF
V: TRBV7-9
D: .
size: .
J: TRBJ2-5

DNA: TGTGCCAGCAGCTTATGGGGAGGGGAAGCTTTCTTT
CDR3: CASSLWGGEAFF
V: TRBV5-4
D: .
size: .
J: TRBJ1-1

DNA: TGTGCCAGCAGCCCGGACCCCACAGGGACAAACTATGGCTACACCTTC
CDR3: CASSPDPTGTNYGYTF
V: TRBV9
D: .
size: .
J: TRBJ1-2

DNA: TGTGCCAGCAGCCAGACAGGGTGGGCCTACAATGAGCAGTTCTTC
CDR3: CASSQTGWAYNEQFF
V: TRBV11-2
D: TRBD1
size: .
J: TRBJ2-1

DNA: TGTGCCAGCAGCGAGCCCCAGGGGAGTTACGAGCAGTACTTC
CDR3: CASSEPQGSYEQYF
V: TRBV11-1
D: .
size: .
J: TRBJ2-7

DNA: TGTGCCAGCAGTTACTCTCCAGGGCTTAATTCACCCCTCCACTTT
CDR3: CASSYSPGLNSPLHF
V: TRBV6-5
D: .
size: .
J: TRBJ1-6

DNA: TGTGCCAGTAGTCCGGGACAGGTCACCTACGAGCAGTACTTC
CDR3: CASSPGQVTYEQYF
V: TRBV19
D: TRBD1
size: .
J: TRBJ2-7

DNA: TGCGCCAGCAGCACCGGTGCTAGCGGGGACACAGATACGCAGTATTTT
CDR3: CASSTGASGDTDTQYF
V: TRBV5-1
D: TRBD2
size: .
J: TRBJ2-3

DNA: TGTGCCACCCAGCGGGACCGAACTCATAGCAATCAGCCCCAGCATTTT
CDR3: CATQRDRTHSNQPQHF
V: TRBV2
D: .
size: .
J: TRBJ1-5

DNA: TGTGCCAGCAGCTTAGCTTTGGACAGGGTAAAGCAGTACTTC
CDR3: CASSLALDRVKQYF
V: TRBV7-8
D: TRBD1
size: .
J: TRBJ2-7

DNA: TGTGCCAGTAGTACCCAGGGTCAGGGGCTCTATGGCTACACCTTC
CDR3: CASSTQGQGLYGYTF
V: TRBV19
D: .
size: .
J: TRBJ1-2

DNA: TGTGCCAGCAGCCATCTCCGGGACACACCTAATGAAAAACTGTTTTTT
CDR3: CASSHLRDTPNEKLFF
V: TRBV13
D: .
size: .
J: TRBJ1-4

DNA: TGTGCCAGCAGCCCCCAGGGGGCGGGCAATCAGCCCCAGCATTTT
CDR3: CASSPQGAGNQPQHF
V: TRBV7-9
D: TRBD1
size: .
J: TRBJ1-5

DNA: TGTGCCAGCAGCTTGAGGGCGGGGGATCAAGAGACCCAGTACTTC
CDR3: CASSLRAGDQETQYF
V: TRBV11-2
D: TRBD2
size: .
J: TRBJ2-5

DNA: TGTGCCAGCAGTCCACGGGTCCAAGAGACCCAGTACTTC
CDR3: CASSPRVQETQYF
V: TRBV9
D: .
size: once
J: TRBJ2-5

DNA: TGTGCCAGCAGCTCAGCTATTTGGACTAGCGGGGACCAAGAGACCCAGTACTTC
CDR3: CASSSAIWTSGDQETQYF
V: TRBV13
D: TRBD2
size: once
J: TRBJ2-5

DNA: TGCGCCAGCAGCCAACTACAGAGACCCTACAATGAGCAGTTCTTC
CDR3: CASSQLQRPYNEQFF
V: TRBV4-1
D: .
size: .
J: TRBJ2-1

DNA: TGTGCCAGCAGCTTCGCAGGGGAAGGCTACACCTTC
CDR3: CASSFAGEGYTF
V: TRBV5-4
D: .
size: .
J: TRBJ1-2

DNA: TGTGCCAGCAGCTTGAACCGGGAGGTCGACTTC
CDR3: CASSLNREVDF
V: TRBV7-2
D: TRBD2
size: .
J: TRBJ2-4

DNA: TGTGCCAGCAGCTTGGTGTCTAGCGGCTACGAGCAGTACTTC
CDR3: CASSLVSSGYEQYF
V: TRBV5-8
D: TRBD2
size: .
J: TRBJ2-7

DNA: TGTGCCAGCAGTTCCGTCCAGGGACTTAAGATGCCCCAGCATTTT
CDR3: CASSSVQGLKMPQHF
V: TRBV27
D: .
size: .
J: TRBJ1-5

DNA: TGTGCCAGCGTTGTGGCAGTCGATCAGCCCCAGCATTTT
CDR3: CASVVAVDQPQHF
V: TRBV6-1
D: .
size: .
J: TRBJ1-5

DNA: TGTGCCAGCAGCTTAGGGGACAGCCAAGCTTTCTTT
CDR3: CASSLGDSQAFF
V: TRBV7-8
D: TRBD1
size: .
J: TRBJ1-1

DNA: TGTGCCAGCTCACCCCGCGGGACTAGCGCGGATAATGAGCAGTTCTTC
CDR3: CASSPRGTSADNEQFF
V: TRBV18
D: TRBD2
size: .
J: TRBJ2-1

DNA: TGTGCCAGCAGGGGGCCAGCAACCAATGAGCAGTTCTTC
CDR3: CASRGPATNEQFF
V: TRBV2
D: .
size: .
J: TRBJ2-1

DNA: TGCGCCAGCAGGTCGGGCAGGGGGCTTTACGAGCAGTACTTC
CDR3: CASRSGRGLYEQYF
V: TRBV5-1
D: TRBD1
size: .
J: TRBJ2-7

DNA: TGTGCCAGCAGCGGGGGCCCATCCATGAACACTGAAGCTTTCTTT
CDR3: CASSGGPSMNTEAFF
V: TRBV5-6
D: .
size: .
J: TRBJ1-1

DNA: TGTGCCAGCAGCGTTCAGACAGGGCTGATGAACACTGAAGCTTTCTTT
CDR3: CASSVQTGLMNTEAFF
V: TRBV9
D: TRBD1
size: .
J: TRBJ1-1

DNA: TGTGCCAGCAGTTACACCGCGGGGGTGAACACCGGGGAGCTGTTTTTT
CDR3: CASSYTAGVNTGELFF
V: TRBV6-5
D: TRBD2
size: .
J: TRBJ2-2

DNA: TGTGCCACCAGCAGAGGGACAGGGGGCGAGCAGCCCCAGCATTTT
CDR3: CATSRGTGGEQPQHF
V: TRBV15
D: TRBD1
size: .
J: TRBJ1-5

DNA: TGTGCCAGCACCTCCCGGGGGGGGGTTTACCAAGAGACCCAGTACTTC
CDR3: CASTSRGGVYQETQYF
V: TRBV5-4
D: TRBD2
size: .
J: TRBJ2-5

DNA: TGTGCCAGCAGCTTAGCGAACAGGGGCGAGCAGTACTTC
CDR3: CASSLANRGEQYF
V: TRBV7-8
D: TRBD1
size: .
J: TRBJ2-7

DNA: TGCAGCGTTTACAGGGTCGGCTACACCTTC
CDR3: CSVYRVGYTF
V: TRBV29-1
D: .
size: .
J: TRBJ1-2

DNA: TGTGCCAGCAGCTACCGGACTGCAAACTATGGCTACACCTTC
CDR3: CASSYRTANYGYTF
V: TRBV13
D: .
size: .
J: TRBJ1-2

DNA: TGCGCCAGCAGCCAAGATCTGAGCTCCTACAATGAGCAGTTCTTC
CDR3: CASSQDLSSYNEQFF
V: TRBV4-1
D: .
size: .
J: TRBJ2-1

DNA: TGTGCCAGTAGTATCTGGGCTACGGAGACCCAGTACTTC
CDR3: CASSIWATETQYF
V: TRBV19
D: .
size: .
J: TRBJ2-5

DNA: TGTGCCAGCAGTGACTCCAGTCAGGGAGGCGGGGAGCTGTTTTTT
CDR3: CASSDSSQGGGELFF
V: TRBV6-4
D: .
size: .
J: TRBJ2-2

DNA: TGTGCCAGTAGTATAGGGCTGGGGGCTGGCTACACCTTC
CDR3: CASSIGLGAGYTF
V: TRBV19
D: .
size: .
J: TRBJ1-2

DNA: TGTGCCAGCTCATGGGACAGATCAACGGAGACCCAGTACTTC
CDR3: CASSWDRSTETQYF
V: TRBV18
D: TRBD1
size: .
J: TRBJ2-5

DNA: TGTGCCAGCAGAGTGACAGGCGCAGGAGATACGCAGTATTTT
CDR3: CASRVTGAGDTQYF
V: TRBV6-5
D: .
size: .
J: TRBJ2-3

DNA: TGTGCCAGCAGCTTGGCTAGCCGAAAAGAGACCCAGTACTTC
CDR3: CASSLASRKETQYF
V: TRBV5-4
D: .
size: .
J: TRBJ2-5

DNA: TGTGCCAGTAGTACCCAGACAGCCACTCCTAGAGAGCAGTACTTC
CDR3: CASSTQTATPREQYF
V: TRBV19
D: .
size: .
J: TRBJ2-7

DNA: TGCAGTGCTAATCAGAATACTGAAGCTTTCTTT
CDR3: CSANQNTEAFF
V: TRBV20-1
D: .
size: few
J: TRBJ1-1

DNA: TGTGCCAGCAGCGGGAGCGGGGGGGCACCTGGGGAGCTGTTTTTT
CDR3: CASSGSGGAPGELFF
V: TRBV11-3
D: TRBD2
size: .
J: TRBJ2-2

DNA: TGTGCCAGCAGAGAAACAGGGCTGGGTCAGCCCCAGCATTTT
CDR3: CASRETGLGQPQHF
V: TRBV6-1
D: .
size: .
J: TRBJ1-5

DNA: TGTGCCAGCAGCCGGGGGGAGTGGTATGGCTACACCTTC
CDR3: CASSRGEWYGYTF
V: TRBV21-1
D: .
size: once
J: TRBJ1-2

DNA: TGTGCCAGCAGCGTAACCGGGACAGGGAGTAAAGAGACCCAGTACTTC
CDR3: CASSVTGTGSKETQYF
V: TRBV9
D: TRBD1
size: .
J: TRBJ2-5

DNA: TGTGCCATCAGTGAGCCCGGGTCCAACGAGCAGTACTTC
CDR3: CAISEPGSNEQYF
V: TRBV10-3
D: .
size: .
J: TRBJ2-7

DNA: TGTGCCTGTATTGGGGGGGGTGCTGGGACAGATACGCAGTATTTT
CDR3: CACIGGGAGTDTQYF
V: TRBV30
D: TRBD2
size: .
J: TRBJ2-3

DNA: TGTGCCAGCTCGGGGTACACATCTGGAAACACCATATATTTT
CDR3: CASSGYTSGNTIYF
V: TRBV6-1
D: .
size: .
J: TRBJ1-3